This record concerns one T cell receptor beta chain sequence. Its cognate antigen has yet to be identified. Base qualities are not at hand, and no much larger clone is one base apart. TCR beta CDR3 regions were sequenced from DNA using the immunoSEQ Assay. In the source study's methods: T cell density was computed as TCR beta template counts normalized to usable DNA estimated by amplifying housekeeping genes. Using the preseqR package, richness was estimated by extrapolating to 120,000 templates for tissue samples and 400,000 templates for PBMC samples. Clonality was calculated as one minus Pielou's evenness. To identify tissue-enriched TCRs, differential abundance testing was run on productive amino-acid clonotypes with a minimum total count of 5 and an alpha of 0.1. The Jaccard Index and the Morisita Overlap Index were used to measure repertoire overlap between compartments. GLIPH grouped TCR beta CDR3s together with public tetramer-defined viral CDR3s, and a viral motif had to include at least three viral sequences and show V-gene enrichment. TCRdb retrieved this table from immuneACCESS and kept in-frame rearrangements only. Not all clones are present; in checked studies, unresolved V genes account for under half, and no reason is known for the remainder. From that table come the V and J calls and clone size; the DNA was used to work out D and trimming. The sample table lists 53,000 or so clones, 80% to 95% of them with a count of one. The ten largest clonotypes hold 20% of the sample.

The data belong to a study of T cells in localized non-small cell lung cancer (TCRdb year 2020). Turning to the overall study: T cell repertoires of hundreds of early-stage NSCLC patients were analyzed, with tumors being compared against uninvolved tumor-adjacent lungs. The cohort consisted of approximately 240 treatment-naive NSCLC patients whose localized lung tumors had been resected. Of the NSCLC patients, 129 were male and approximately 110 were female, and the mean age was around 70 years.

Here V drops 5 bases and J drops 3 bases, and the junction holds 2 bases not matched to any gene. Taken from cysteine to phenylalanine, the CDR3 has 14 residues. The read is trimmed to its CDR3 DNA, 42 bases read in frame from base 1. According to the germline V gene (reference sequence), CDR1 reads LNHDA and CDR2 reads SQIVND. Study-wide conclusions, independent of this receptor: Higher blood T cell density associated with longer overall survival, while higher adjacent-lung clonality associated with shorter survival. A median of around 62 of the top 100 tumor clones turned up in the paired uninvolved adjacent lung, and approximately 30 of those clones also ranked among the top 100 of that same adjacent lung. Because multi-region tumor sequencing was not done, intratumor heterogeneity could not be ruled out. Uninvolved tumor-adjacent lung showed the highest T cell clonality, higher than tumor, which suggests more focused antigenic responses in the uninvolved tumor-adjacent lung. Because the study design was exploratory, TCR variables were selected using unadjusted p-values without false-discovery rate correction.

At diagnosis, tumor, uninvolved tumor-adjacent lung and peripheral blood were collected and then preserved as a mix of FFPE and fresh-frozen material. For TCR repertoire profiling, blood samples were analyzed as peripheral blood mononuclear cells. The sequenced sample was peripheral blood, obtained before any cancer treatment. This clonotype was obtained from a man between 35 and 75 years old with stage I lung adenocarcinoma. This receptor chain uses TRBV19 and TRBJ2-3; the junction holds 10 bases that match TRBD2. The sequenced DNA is TGTGCCAGTAGTGATAGCGGGAGGACAGATACGCAGTATTTT. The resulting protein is CASSDSGRTDTQYF.